Presented here are 28 T cell receptor beta chains from one specimen sequenced in a study of CD8 T cells in ankylosing spondylitis. TCRdb re-analysed the 5' RACE reads in MiXCR, keeping a single row per CDR3 protein. Of 250,000 to 300,000 distinct CDR3 sequences listed, 18% are singletons. Sequencing used blood, either unsorted or a sorted T cell fraction (not recorded which). The receptors shown here come from a male donor with ankylosing spondylitis or in good health (not recorded which).

The J gene is TRBJ2-2, the V gene TRBV6-5; no reliable D call. This CDR3 spans 14 amino acids. Deletions cut 2 bases from V and 0 bases from J, with 4 bases between. From germline, CDR1 is MNHEY and CDR2 SVGAGI. The CDR3 loop is CASSYTPNTGELFF. The DNA for the CDR3 is TGTGCCAGCAGTTACACCCCGAACACCGGGGAGCTGTTTTTT.

This clonotype came up many times. This sequence joins TRBV12-3 or TRBV12-4 and TRBJ2-1; no definite D call. There are 13 residues in the CDR3. V lost 3 bases and J lost 8, with 11 bases in between. This CDR3 is CASSFRPSDEQFF. The CDR3 region has the DNA TGTGCCAGCAGTTTCCGACCATCCGATGAGCAGTTCTTC.

The table lists this clonotype with a few counts. J is TRBJ1-5 and V is TRBV29-1; D perhaps matches TRBD1 (6 bases). This CDR3 comprises 13 residues. V gave up 4 bases and J gave up 2 bases, with 9 bases separating them. Germline V gene lookup returns CDR1 SQVTM and CDR2 ANQGSEA. The CDR3 DNA reads TGCAGCGTTGCACAGGGAGGCAATCAGCCCCAGCATTTT. Translation gives CSVAQGGNQPQHF.

J is TRBJ1-1 and V is TRBV3-1, with TRBD1 identical over 7 bases. Germline V gives CDR1 LGHDT, CDR2 YNNKEL (reference sequence). The CDR3 loop spans 16 amino acids. Unmatched junction bases numbered 13, after V lost 4 bases and J lost 5 bases. The CDR3 region has the DNA TGTGCCAGCAGCCGTCGGGAGAGGGACAGTCGGACTGAAGCTTTCTTT. Its protein product is CASSRRERDSRTEAFF. The variable domain in full, completed from reference TRBV3-1 and TRBJ1-1, reads DTAVSQTPKYLVTQMGNDKSIKCEQNLGHDTMYWYKQDSKKFLKIMFSYNNKELIINETVPNRFSPKSPDKAHLNLHINSLELGDSAVYFCASSRRERDSRTEAFFGQGTRLTVV.

This clonotype was counted between two and nine times. The chain is built from TRBV4-1 and TRBJ1-5; D uncertain. Germline lookup yields CDR1 MGHRA and CDR2 YSYEKL. V dropped 0 bases and J dropped 6 bases, with 12 bases sitting between them. This CDR3 has 15 amino acids. The chain's CDR3 is CASSQDSGRLQPQHF. CDR3 nucleotides: TGCGCCAGCAGCCAAGATTCGGGGAGGCTTCAGCCCCAGCATTTT.

This clonotype has just a few counts. The rearrangement links TRBV20-1 to TRBJ2-2; weak D call: TRBD1 (6 bases). V lost 6 bases, J lost 6 bases, and 20 bases lay in between. The V gene's germline CDR1 is DFQATT and CDR2 SNEGSKA (reference sequence). The CDR3 has 15 residues. CDR3 nucleotide sequence: TGCAGTGCAGAGGCCCTCACAGGGTATTCCGGGGAGCTGTTTTTT. Translation: CSAEALTGYSGELFF.

The chain combines TRBV12-3 or TRBV12-4 with TRBJ1-2; 9 bases agree with TRBD1. The CDR3 runs to 15 residues. V lost 5 bases to trimming and J lost 5 bases; unmatched junction nucleotides: 9. CDR3 loop: CASSRGQGGGYGYTF. The CDR3 nucleotides read TGTGCCAGCAGTCGGGGACAGGGTGGTGGATATGGCTACACCTTC.

In its sample, this clonotype was seen a few times. The V gene is TRBV12-3 or TRBV12-4, the J gene TRBJ2-1; no definite D call. The CDR3 extends over 11 amino acids. The ends were cut back, 5 bases at V and 6 bases at J, with 5 bases in the middle. CDR3 region: CASSDINEQFF. The DNA for the CDR3 is TGTGCCAGCAGTGACATCAATGAGCAGTTCTTC.

This chain links TRBV7-9 with TRBJ2-7; D could derive from TRBD1 or TRBD2 (5 bases each). The germline CDR1 and CDR2 sequences are SEHNR and FQNEAQ (reference sequence). V was shortened by 2 bases and J by 5 bases, with 19 bases between the two germline ends. The CDR3 is 16 residues long. The CDR3 sequence is CASSLLGSGHVHEQYF. CDR3 sequence (DNA): TGTGCCAGCAGCTTACTCGGATCGGGGCACGTCCACGAGCAGTACTTC.

J is TRBJ2-5 and V is TRBV7-8, with D perhaps TRBD2 (6 bases). CDR1 SGHVS and CDR2 FQNEAQ come from the germline V gene. This CDR3 is 15 amino acids long. Trimming left V 5 bases short and J 5 bases short, with 18 bases between. DNA of the CDR3: TGTGCCAGCAGCCCGCGGGACCAGGGCGCCGAGACCCAGTACTTC. Translated, it gives CASSPRDQGAETQYF.

This clonotype was recorded many times. This sequence joins TRBV11-2 and TRBJ2-1; 8 bases agree with TRBD2. After removal of 1 base from V and 8 bases from J, the junction contained 7 bases not matched to a gene. The CDR3 covers 15 residues. CDR1 is SGHAT and CDR2 is FQNNGV in the germline V gene. CDR3 bases: TGTGCCAGCAGCTTAGGGCCCGGGACTAGAGATGAGCAGTTCTTC. It is translated as CASSLGPGTRDEQFF.

This chain connects TRBV7-8 to TRBJ2-1; D call uncertain. The CDR3 has 13 residues. CDR1 is SGHVS and CDR2 is FQNEAQ in the germline V gene. The V end lost 4 bases, the J end lost 7 bases, and 11 bases lay between the germline ends. CDR3 DNA sequence: TGTGCCAGCAGCTCCTCCTACTTGAATGAGCAGTTCTTC. Protein: CASSSSYLNEQFF.

This clonotype appeared a few times. V gene TRBV6-1 combines with J gene TRBJ2-5; possibly TRBD2 for D (5 bases). The CDR3 has 15 amino acids. The V gene's germline CDR1 is MNHNS and CDR2 SASEGT. Trimming shortened V by 6 bases and J by 1 base, and 15 bases separated the two germline ends. In nucleotides, the CDR3 is TGTGCCAGCAGCACCACGCCGGGAATCCAAGAGACCCAGTACTTC. Its protein product is CASSTTPGIQETQYF.

This clonotype showed up just a few times. CDR3: CASTTTPGSGELFF. CDR3 coding DNA: TGTGCCAGCACGACCACCCCGGGTTCCGGGGAGCTGTTTTTT. The chain uses TRBV12-3 or TRBV12-4 and TRBJ2-2; unclear D gene. The CDR3 is made up of 14 amino acids. Trimming took off 7 bases at V and 6 bases at J, with 15 bases between the two ends.

The table lists this clonotype with a few counts. The chain carries TRBV7-9 and TRBJ1-2, with TRBD1 identical over 9 bases. V shed 5 bases, J shed 1 base, and the junction held 5 bases outside the gene matches. The V gene's germline CDR1 is SEHNR and CDR2 FQNEAQ (reference sequence). This CDR3 spans 15 amino acids. DNA for the CDR3: TGTGCCAGCAGCAACACAGGGGGCTTTAACTATGGCTACACCTTC. It codes for CASSNTGGFNYGYTF.

There are a few counts of this clonotype. This chain connects TRBV2 to TRBJ2-5, with D tentatively TRBD1 (6 bases). The CDR3 is 13 amino acids. Germline values: CDR1 SNHLY, CDR2 FYNNEI. V dropped 6 bases and J dropped 3 bases, with 11 bases sitting between them. CDR3 sequence (DNA): TGTGCCAGCAGGGTGGACAGCGAAGAGACCCAGTACTTC. This encodes CASRVDSEETQYF.

J is TRBJ2-6 and V is TRBV7-3; no clear D gene. Per germline, CDR1 SGHTA and CDR2 FQGTGA. The CDR3 contains 13 residues. With 2 bases removed from V and 4 bases from J, the gap between germline ends came to 3 bases. The CDR3 here is CASSLEGANVLTF. The CDR3 bases are TGTGCCAGCAGCTTAGAAGGGGCCAACGTCCTGACTTTC.

This clonotype was recorded many times. DNA of the CDR3: TGCAGTGCCCCCCCACTAGCGGGGCTCACAGATACGCAGTATTTT. It specifies CSAPPLAGLTDTQYF. The chain carries TRBV20-1 and TRBJ2-3; 10 nucleotides match TRBD2. The CDR3 has 15 amino acids. The V and J ends lost 6 bases and 2 bases, in that order; junction bases with no gene match: 8. Germline lookup yields CDR1 DFQATT and CDR2 SNEGSKA (reference sequence).

This clonotype was counted a few times. This rearrangement joins TRBV7-3 to TRBJ2-1; weak D call: TRBD2 (5 bases). The germline V gene encodes CDR1 SGHTA and CDR2 FQGTGA. CDR3 size: 13 residues. Trimming left V 2 bases short and J 9 bases short, with 11 bases between. Here the CDR3 reads CASSLLSGSEQFF. The CDR3 DNA reads as TGTGCCAGCAGCTTACTATCTGGGAGTGAGCAGTTCTTC.

This clonotype was observed a single time. Possible read error: a much larger clone is one base away. The chain employs TRBV4-1 and TRBJ2-1; D unresolved. The CDR3 runs to 14 residues. The V gene's germline CDR1 is MGHRA and CDR2 YSYEKL. The CDR3 region is CACSVVGFNNEQFF. The CDR3 region has the DNA TGCGCCTGCAGTGTTGTCGGGTTTAACAATGAGCAGTTCTTC.

V gene TRBV20-1 combines with J gene TRBJ1-2; TRBD1 matches at 7 bases. V dropped 0 bases and J dropped 4; count of bases not matched to a gene: 17. This CDR3 is 18 amino acids long. The V gene's germline CDR1 is DFQATT and CDR2 SNEGSKA (reference sequence). This chain's CDR3 is CSARDRSGQASSSYGYTF. CDR3 sequence (DNA): TGCAGTGCTAGAGATAGGTCAGGACAGGCCTCCTCGTCCTATGGCTACACCTTC.

A few counts support this clonotype. The chain links TRBV10-2 to TRBJ2-7; D possibly corresponds to TRBD1 (6 bases). The CDR3 sequence is 13 residues long. CDR1 WSHSY and CDR2 SAAADI come from the germline V gene. V gave up 8 bases and J gave up 3 bases, with 14 bases separating them. The CDR3 coding sequence is TGCGCCAGCGGACGAGAGGGGGACTACGAGCAGTACTTC. It encodes CASGREGDYEQYF.

This chain links TRBV10-3 with TRBJ2-1; D not resolved. V was trimmed by 2 bases and J by 4 bases, leaving 6 bases between them. Germline V gene data show CDR1 as ENHRY and CDR2 as SYGVKD. The CDR3 is 13 residues long. The chain's CDR3 is CAISEGPYNEQFF. The CDR3, as DNA: TGTGCCATCAGTGAGGGGCCGTACAATGAGCAGTTCTTC.

This clonotype was counted a few times. The CDR3 region is CSVRGTGGPNTEAFF. The CDR3 nucleotides are TGCAGTGTACGAGGGACAGGGGGCCCAAACACTGAAGCTTTCTTT. The V call is TRBV20-1, the J call TRBJ1-1; 12 nucleotides align to TRBD1. The CDR3 is 15 amino acids. J lost 2 bases, V lost 7 bases, and 8 bases had no gene match. CDR1 and CDR2 from the germline V gene are DFQATT and SNEGSKA (reference sequence).

The chain has TRBV7-2 and TRBJ2-7, with TRBD2 matching over 8 bases. The CDR3 sequence is 15 residues long. Per the germline V gene, CDR1 is SGHTA and CDR2 is FQGNSA. Losses at the gene ends were 3 bases for V and 3 bases for J; bases not matched to a gene: 7. CDR3 residues: CASSFGREALYEQYF. CDR3 DNA sequence: TGTGCCAGCAGCTTTGGGCGGGAGGCCCTCTACGAGCAGTACTTC.

The V gene is TRBV2, the J gene TRBJ2-7; 10 nucleotides align to TRBD2. V was clipped by 2 bases and J by 6 bases; unmatched bases: 7. Germline V gene lookup returns CDR1 SNHLY and CDR2 FYNNEI. CDR3 length: 15 residues. The CDR3 region is CASSEPASGRSEQYF. CDR3 DNA sequence: TGTGCCAGCAGTGAACCGGCTAGCGGGAGATCCGAGCAGTACTTC.

This clonotype came up a few times. This chain uses TRBV5-1 with TRBJ2-1; D gene unclear. V was trimmed by 0 bases and J by 9 bases, leaving 10 bases between them. From germline, CDR1 is SGHRS and CDR2 YFSETQ. This CDR3 is 13 amino acids long. CDR3 nucleotides: TGCGCCAGCAGCTTGGCGGGTGGGATTGAGCAGTTCTTC. Its protein is CASSLAGGIEQFF. The variable domain in full, completed from reference TRBV5-1 and TRBJ2-1, reads KAGVTQTPRYLIKTRGQQVTLSCSPISGHRSVSWYQQTPGQGLQFLFEYFSETQRNKGNFPGRFSGRQFSNSRSEMNVSTLELGDSALYLCASSLAGGIEQFFGPGTRLTVL.

V is TRBV27 and J is TRBJ2-2; D is possibly TRBD1 (6 bases). V lost 6 bases and J 0 bases, leaving 14 bases between the germline ends. CDR3 length equals 16 residues. Germline lookup yields CDR1 MNHEY and CDR2 SMNVEV (reference sequence). The CDR3 bases are TGTGCCAGCAGCCAGCAGGGGACCACGAACACCGGGGAGCTGTTTTTT. As protein: CASSQQGTTNTGELFF.